This T cell receptor (beta chain) was identified during a study of blood T cell repertoires in COVID-19. At the level of the study: From T cells, B-cell-depleted T cells, or PBMCs came the material, which was cDNA or gDNA.

Original processing methods: Reference gene primer amplification yielded estimated nucleated cell counts. Only in-frame clones appear in the TCRdb table, and some are missing; sequencing was by immunoSEQ multiplex PCR. That table is the source of V, J and clone size, and D and trimming were worked out from the DNA. Found here are fewer than 250,000 clones, 88% of them singletons; the top ten hold 1.1%. V lost 4 bases, J lost 6 bases, and 10 bases lay in between. CDR3 length: 12 amino acids. Germline CDR1 and CDR2: MNHEY and SVGAGI. Material: peripheral blood. This TCR came from a man aged 25-40 years with acute or convalescent COVID-19. This chain joins TRBV6-5 and TRBJ2-7; maybe TRBD1 (6 bases). The CDR3 region is CASSFRGGEQYF. The CDR3 DNA reads as TGTGCCAGCAGTTTCCGAGGGGGCGAGCAGTACTTC.